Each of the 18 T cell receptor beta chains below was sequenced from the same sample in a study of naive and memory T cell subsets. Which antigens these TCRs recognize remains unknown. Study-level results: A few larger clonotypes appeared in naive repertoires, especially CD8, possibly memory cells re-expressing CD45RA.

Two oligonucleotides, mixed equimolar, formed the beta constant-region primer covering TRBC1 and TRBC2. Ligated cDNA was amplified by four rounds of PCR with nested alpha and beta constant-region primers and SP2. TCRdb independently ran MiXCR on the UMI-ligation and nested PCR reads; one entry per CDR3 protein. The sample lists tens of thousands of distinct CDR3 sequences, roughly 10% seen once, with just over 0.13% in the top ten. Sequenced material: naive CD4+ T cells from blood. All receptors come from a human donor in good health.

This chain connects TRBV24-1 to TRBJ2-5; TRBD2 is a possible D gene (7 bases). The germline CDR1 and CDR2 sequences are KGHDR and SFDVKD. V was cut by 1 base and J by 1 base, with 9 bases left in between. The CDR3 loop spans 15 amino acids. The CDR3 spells CATSDFRGGQETQYF. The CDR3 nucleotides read TGTGCCACCAGTGATTTTAGGGGGGGCCAAGAGACCCAGTACTTC.

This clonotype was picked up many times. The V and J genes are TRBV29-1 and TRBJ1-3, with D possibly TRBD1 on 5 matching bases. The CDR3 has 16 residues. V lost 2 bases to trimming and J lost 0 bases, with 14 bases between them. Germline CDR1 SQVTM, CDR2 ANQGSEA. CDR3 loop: CSVERGRDSSGNTIYF. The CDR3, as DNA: TGCAGCGTTGAACGAGGCAGGGATAGCTCTGGAAACACCATATATTTT.

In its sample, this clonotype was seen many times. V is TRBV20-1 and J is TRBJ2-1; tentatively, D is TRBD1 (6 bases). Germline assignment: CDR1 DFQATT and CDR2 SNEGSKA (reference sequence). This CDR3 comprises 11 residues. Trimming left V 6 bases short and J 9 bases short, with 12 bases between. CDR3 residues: CSALDRSEQFF. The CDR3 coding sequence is TGCAGTGCCTTAGACAGGTCTGAGCAGTTCTTC.

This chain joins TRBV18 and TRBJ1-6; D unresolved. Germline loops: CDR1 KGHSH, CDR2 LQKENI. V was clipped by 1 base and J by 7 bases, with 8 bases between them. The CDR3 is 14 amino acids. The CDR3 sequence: CASSPHKNNSPLHF. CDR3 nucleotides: TGTGCCAGCTCACCACACAAAAACAATTCACCCCTCCACTTT.

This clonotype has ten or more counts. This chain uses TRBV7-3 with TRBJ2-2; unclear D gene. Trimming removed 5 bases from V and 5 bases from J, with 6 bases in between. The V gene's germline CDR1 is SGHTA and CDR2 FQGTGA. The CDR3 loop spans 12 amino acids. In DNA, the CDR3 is TGTGCCAGCAGCCGTTCGACCGGGGAGCTGTTTTTT. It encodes CASSRSTGELFF.

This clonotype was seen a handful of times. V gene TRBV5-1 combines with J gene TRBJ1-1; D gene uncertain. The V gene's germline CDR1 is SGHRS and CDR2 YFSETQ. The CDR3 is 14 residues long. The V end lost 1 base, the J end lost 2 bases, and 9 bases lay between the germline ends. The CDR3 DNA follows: TGCGCCAGCAGCTTGTGGACCGCTAACACTGAAGCTTTCTTT. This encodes CASSLWTANTEAFF.

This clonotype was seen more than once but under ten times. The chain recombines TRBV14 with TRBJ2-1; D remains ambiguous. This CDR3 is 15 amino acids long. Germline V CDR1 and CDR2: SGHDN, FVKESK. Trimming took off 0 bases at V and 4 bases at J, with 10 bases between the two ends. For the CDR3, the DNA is TGTGCCAGCAGCCAAGATTCTACGGTGTACAATGAGCAGTTCTTC. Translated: CASSQDSTVYNEQFF.

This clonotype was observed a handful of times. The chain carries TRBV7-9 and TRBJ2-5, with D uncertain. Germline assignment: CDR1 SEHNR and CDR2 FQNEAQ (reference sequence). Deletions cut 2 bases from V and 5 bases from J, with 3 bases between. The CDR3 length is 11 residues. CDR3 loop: CASSLTETQYF. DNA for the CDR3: TGTGCCAGCAGCTTAACGGAGACCCAGTACTTC.

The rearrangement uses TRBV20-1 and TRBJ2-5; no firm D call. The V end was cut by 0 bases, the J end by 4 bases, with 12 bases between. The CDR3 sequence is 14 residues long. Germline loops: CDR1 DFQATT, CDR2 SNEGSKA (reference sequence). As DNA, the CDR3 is TGCAGTGCTAGAGATCGGTTTGGTGGAGAGACCCAGTACTTC. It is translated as CSARDRFGGETQYF.

CDR3 residues: CSGRQAYNSPLHF. The CDR3, as DNA: TGCAGTGGGAGGCAGGCCTATAATTCACCCCTCCACTTT. The chain recombines TRBV20-1 with TRBJ1-6; D gene unclear. Germline V lookup: CDR1 DFQATT, CDR2 SNEGSKA (reference sequence). The V end was cut by 7 bases, the J end by 2 bases, with 9 bases between. The CDR3 covers 13 residues.

The CDR3 loop reads CASSPPRGPPKGAFF. The CDR3 nucleotides are TGTGCCAGCTCACCACCGCGAGGCCCCCCGAAAGGCGCTTTCTTT. The chain uses TRBV18 and TRBJ1-1; D is uncertain. The germline gives CDR1 KGHSH, CDR2 LQKENI. Trimming removed 0 bases at V and 11 bases at J, with 19 bases between. The CDR3 extends over 15 amino acids.

CDR3 in DNA: TGTGCCAGCAGTCCATCAACACTGGGACGGCGAGAGACCCAGTACTTC. It translates to CASSPSTLGRRETQYF. The chain uses TRBV28 and TRBJ2-5; D possibly matches TRBD1 or TRBD2 (5 bases each). The CDR3 loop spans 16 amino acids. Germline CDR1 MDHEN, CDR2 SYDVKM. Trimming stripped 5 bases from V and 4 bases from J, with 20 bases between. Using reference TRBV28 and TRBJ2-5 for the parts outside the CDR3, the full variable domain is DVKVTQSSRYLVKRTGEKVFLECVQDMDHENMFWYRQDPGLGLRLIYFSYDVKMKEKGDIPEGYSVSREKKERFSLILESASTNQTSMYLCASSPSTLGRRETQYFGPGTRLLVL.

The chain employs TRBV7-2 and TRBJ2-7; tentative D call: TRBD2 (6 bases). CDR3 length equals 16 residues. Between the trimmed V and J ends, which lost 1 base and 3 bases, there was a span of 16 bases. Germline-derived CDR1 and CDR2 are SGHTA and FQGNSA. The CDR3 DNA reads TGTGCCAGCAGCTTAGGACTAGGTCCGGCACGCTACGAGCAGTACTTC. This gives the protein CASSLGLGPARYEQYF.

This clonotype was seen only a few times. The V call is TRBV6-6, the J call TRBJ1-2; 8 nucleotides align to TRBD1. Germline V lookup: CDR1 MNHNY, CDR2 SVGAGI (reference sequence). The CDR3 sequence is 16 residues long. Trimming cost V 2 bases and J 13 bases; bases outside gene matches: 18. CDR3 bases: TGTGCCAGCAGTTACCCGAAGGGACAGGCAGAGATCCCTTCCACCTTC. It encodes CASSYPKGQAEIPSTF.

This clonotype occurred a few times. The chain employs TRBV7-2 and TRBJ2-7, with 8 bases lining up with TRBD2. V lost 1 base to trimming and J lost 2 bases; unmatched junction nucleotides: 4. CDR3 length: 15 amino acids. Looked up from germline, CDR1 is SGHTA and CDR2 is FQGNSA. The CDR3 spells CASSLGGLGPYEQYF. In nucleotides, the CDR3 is TGTGCCAGCAGCTTAGGGGGACTAGGCCCCTACGAGCAGTACTTC.

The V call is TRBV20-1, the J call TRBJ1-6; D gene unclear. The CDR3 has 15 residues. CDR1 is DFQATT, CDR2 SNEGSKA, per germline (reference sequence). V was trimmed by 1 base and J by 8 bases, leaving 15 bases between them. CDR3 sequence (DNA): TGCAGTGCTAGAGGGAGCGGCAGGCCTCATTCACCCCTCCACTTT. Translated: CSARGSGRPHSPLHF.

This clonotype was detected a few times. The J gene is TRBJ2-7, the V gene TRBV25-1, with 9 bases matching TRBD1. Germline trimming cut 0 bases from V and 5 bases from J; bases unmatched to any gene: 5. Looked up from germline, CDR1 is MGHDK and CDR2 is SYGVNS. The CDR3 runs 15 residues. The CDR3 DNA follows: TGTGCCAGCAGTGAATATGGGACAGGGAAGAACGAGCAGTACTTC. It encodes CASSEYGTGKNEQYF.

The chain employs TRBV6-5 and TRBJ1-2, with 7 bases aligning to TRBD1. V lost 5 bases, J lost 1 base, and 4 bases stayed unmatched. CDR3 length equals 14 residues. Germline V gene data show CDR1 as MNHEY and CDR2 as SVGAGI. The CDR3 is CASSTGQLNYGYTF. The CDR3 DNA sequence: TGTGCCAGCAGTACGGGACAGCTTAACTATGGCTACACCTTC.